This TCR beta chain was identified in a study of beta chain features in type 1 diabetes. The whole isolated RNA underwent reverse transcription, so sequencing captured expressed TCRB transcripts. TCRdb keeps only in-frame clones here, not all; method: immunoSEQ multiplex PCR. The data show almost 350,000 clones, 8% seen once. The sample consisted of central memory CD4+ T cells from blood. The TCR sequence derives from a woman aged 18-30 years in good health.

CDR3 amino acids: CASSLGRQYGYTF. The CDR3 region has the DNA TGTGCCAGCAGCCTAGGAAGACAGTATGGCTACACCTTC. The chain recombines TRBV11-2 with TRBJ1-2; perhaps TRBD1 as D (5 bases). This CDR3 region has 13 residues. CDR1 and CDR2 (germline): SGHAT, FQNNGV. V lost 5 bases, J lost 5 bases, and 12 bases lay in between.